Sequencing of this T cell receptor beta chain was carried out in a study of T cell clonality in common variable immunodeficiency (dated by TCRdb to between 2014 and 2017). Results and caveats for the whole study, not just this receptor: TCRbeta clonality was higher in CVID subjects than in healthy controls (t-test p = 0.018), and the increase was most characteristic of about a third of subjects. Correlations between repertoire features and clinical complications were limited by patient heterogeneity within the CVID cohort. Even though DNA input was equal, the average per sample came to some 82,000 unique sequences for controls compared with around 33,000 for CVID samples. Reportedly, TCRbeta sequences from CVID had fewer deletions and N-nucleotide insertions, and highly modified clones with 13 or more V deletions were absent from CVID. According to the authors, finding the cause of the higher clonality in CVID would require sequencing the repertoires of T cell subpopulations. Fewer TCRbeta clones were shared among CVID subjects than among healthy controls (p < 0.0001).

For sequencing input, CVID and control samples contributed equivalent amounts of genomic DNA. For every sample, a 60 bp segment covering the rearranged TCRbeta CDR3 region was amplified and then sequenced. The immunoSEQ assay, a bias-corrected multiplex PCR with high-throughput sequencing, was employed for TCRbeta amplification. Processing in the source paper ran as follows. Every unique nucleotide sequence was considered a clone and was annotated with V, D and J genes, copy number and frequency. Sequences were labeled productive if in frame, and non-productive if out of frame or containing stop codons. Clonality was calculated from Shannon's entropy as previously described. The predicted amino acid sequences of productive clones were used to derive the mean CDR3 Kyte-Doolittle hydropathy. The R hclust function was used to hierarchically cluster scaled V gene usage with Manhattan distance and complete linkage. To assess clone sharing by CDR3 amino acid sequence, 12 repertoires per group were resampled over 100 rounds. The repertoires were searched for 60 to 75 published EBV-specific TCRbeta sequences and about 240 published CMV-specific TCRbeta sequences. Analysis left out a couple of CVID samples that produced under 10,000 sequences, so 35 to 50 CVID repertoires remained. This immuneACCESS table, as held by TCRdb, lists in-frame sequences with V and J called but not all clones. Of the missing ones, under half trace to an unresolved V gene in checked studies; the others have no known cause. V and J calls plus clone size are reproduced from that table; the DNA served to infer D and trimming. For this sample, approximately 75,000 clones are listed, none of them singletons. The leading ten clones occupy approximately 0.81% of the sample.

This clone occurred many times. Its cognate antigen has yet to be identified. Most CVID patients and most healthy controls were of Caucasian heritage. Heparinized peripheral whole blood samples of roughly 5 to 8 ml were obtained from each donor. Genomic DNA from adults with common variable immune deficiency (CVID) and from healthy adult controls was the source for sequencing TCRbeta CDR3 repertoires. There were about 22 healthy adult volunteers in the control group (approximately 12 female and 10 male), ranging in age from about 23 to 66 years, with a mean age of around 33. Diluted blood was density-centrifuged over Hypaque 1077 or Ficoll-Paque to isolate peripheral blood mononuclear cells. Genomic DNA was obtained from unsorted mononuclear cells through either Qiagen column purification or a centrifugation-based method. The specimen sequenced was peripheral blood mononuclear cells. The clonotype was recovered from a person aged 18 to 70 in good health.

The covered CDR3 bases are TGTGCCAGCAGTTTAGCGGGACTAGCGGCGGATTCCGAG. This sequence encodes CASSLAGLAADSE. The CDR3 as a whole reads CASSLAGLAADSEQYF. The chain is made from TRBV12-3 or TRBV12-4 and TRBJ2-7, and 11 bases in between align with TRBD2. The read ends 3 residues early relative to the CDR3; the germline J gene fills the gap. V is trimmed back by 0 bases and J by 6 bases, and the junction contains 7 bases that no gene match accounts for. The cysteine opens and the phenylalanine closes a CDR3 of 16 amino acids. Shown are 39 bases from within the CDR3, in frame from base 1.